This section outlines one T cell receptor beta chain sequence together with its context. Its target is not known. The data derive from a study of beta chain features in type 1 diabetes. This CDR3 is 14 amino acids long. Germline CDR1 reads MDHEN; CDR2 reads SYDVKM. With 2 bases removed from V and 1 base from J, the gap between germline ends came to 8 bases. Overall study findings and caveats: Lower insertion and higher deletion counts appeared at VDJ junctions in type 1 diabetes patients.

A heparinised blood draw that averaged around 100 mL was obtained once from each donor. Sort purity for all populations was recorded as exceeding 98%. The study reverse transcribed the entire isolated RNA, so it sequenced expressed TCRB transcripts. Sequencing was performed with immunoSEQ multiplex PCR; in TCRdb, only in-frame clones are kept and a portion is missing. The sample includes 400,000 to 550,000 clones, more than 9.5% seen only once; the top ten take 0.046%. The chain combines TRBV28 with TRBJ1-1; unclear D gene. Sequencing input: naive CD4+ T cells from blood. The sequence was collected from a woman in her late teens or twenties in good health. The CDR3 DNA follows: TGTGCCAGCAGTTTACGGATGGGGAACACTGAAGCTTTCTTT. As protein: CASSLRMGNTEAFF.